Listed here are 25 T cell receptor beta chains from one sample, sequenced in a study of response to subunit inactivated influenza vaccine. TCRdb recomputed calls from the RT-PCR reads with MiXCR, one row per CDR3 protein. The table has fewer than 250,000 distinct CDR3 sequences, 13% to 15% seen once. This specimen was CD8+ T cells sorted from PBMCs, taken 5 days after vaccination. All receptors derive from a man aged 50 or older who received an inactivated influenza vaccine.

DNA of the CDR3: TGTGCCAGCAGTTTCGGAGGAACCGGGGATACGCAGTATTTT. This gives the protein CASSFGGTGDTQYF. The rearrangement joins TRBV28 to TRBJ2-3; maybe TRBD2 (5 bases). Germline CDR1 reads MDHEN; CDR2 reads SYDVKM. Trimming removed 3 bases at V and 6 bases at J, with 13 bases between. CDR3 size: 14 residues.

In its sample, this clonotype was seen a few times. The chain combines TRBV6-1 with TRBJ1-1, with 8 bases identical to TRBD1. V shed 5 bases, J shed 4 bases, and the junction held 9 bases outside the gene matches. The germline gives CDR1 MNHNS, CDR2 SASEGT. The CDR3 consists of 15 residues. The CDR3 sequence: CASSRSGQDLTEAFF. CDR3 nucleotide sequence: TGTGCCAGCAGTCGATCGGGACAGGACCTCACTGAAGCTTTCTTT.

This clonotype was detected a few times. The gene calls are TRBV7-2 and TRBJ1-2; D is perhaps TRBD1 (5 bases). V was trimmed by 7 bases and J by 4 bases, leaving 19 bases between them. Germline V gene sequence: CDR1 SGHTA, CDR2 FQGNSA. This CDR3 has 15 residues. CDR3 sequence: CASISTPGAGYGYTF. The CDR3 DNA is TGTGCCAGCATTTCCACCCCCGGGGCGGGCTATGGCTACACCTTC.

This clonotype was observed many times. J is TRBJ2-1 and V is TRBV3-1; unclear D gene. Between the trimmed V and J ends, which lost 0 bases and 7 bases, there was a span of 4 bases. The CDR3 sequence is 12 residues long. Germline CDR1 reads LGHDT; CDR2 reads YNNKEL (reference sequence). The CDR3 bases are TGTGCCAGCAGCCAAGACTGGAATGAGCAGTTCTTC. Translation: CASSQDWNEQFF.

This clonotype was recorded a few times. In nucleotides, the CDR3 is TGTGCCAGCAGCCGAGACAGGGCCCACGAGCAGTACTTC. It translates to CASSRDRAHEQYF. This sequence joins TRBV3-1 and TRBJ2-7, with TRBD1 identical over 7 bases. The CDR3 loop spans 13 amino acids. Germline values: CDR1 LGHDT, CDR2 YNNKEL (reference sequence). The J segment lost 5 bases and the V segment lost 4 bases, leaving 5 bases of the junction unmatched.

The V gene is TRBV7-2, the J gene TRBJ1-6; D ambiguous. The germline CDR1 and CDR2 sequences are SGHTA and FQGNSA. The CDR3 loop spans 14 amino acids. V was pared by 4 bases and J by 7 bases, with 11 bases between. The CDR3 nucleotides read TGTGCCAGCAGCTGGCCAGACGGGAATTCACCCCTCCACTTT. As protein: CASSWPDGNSPLHF.

This clonotype was counted a few times. The chain links TRBV12-3 or TRBV12-4 to TRBJ1-1; D perhaps matches TRBD1 (6 bases). The CDR3 is 14 residues long. V dropped 2 bases and J dropped 8 bases, with 15 bases sitting between them. This chain's CDR3 is CASSLSDRGAEAFF. The DNA for the CDR3 is TGTGCCAGCAGTTTATCGGATAGGGGGGCCGAAGCTTTCTTT.

The rearrangement links TRBV21-1 to TRBJ2-7; the table calls TRBD1, which could not be checked here. TRBV21-1 is an annotated pseudogene. This CDR3 is 15 amino acids long. CDR3 DNA sequence: TGTGCCAGCAGCAAACTCCATGGGCGGCGTTACGAGCAGTACTTC. It yields the protein CASSKLHGRRYEQYF.

This clonotype turned up a few times. The genes are TRBV9 and TRBJ2-7; 9 bases align to TRBD2. V lost 0 bases and J lost 2; bases outside the gene matches: 3. The CDR3 totals 15 residues. Germline V gene data show CDR1 as SGDLS and CDR2 as YYNGEE. The CDR3 is CASSVASSGTYEQYF. CDR3 sequence (DNA): TGTGCCAGCAGCGTAGCGTCTAGCGGGACCTACGAGCAGTACTTC.

The chain has TRBV12-3 or TRBV12-4 and TRBJ2-1; 15 bases match TRBD2. The CDR3 is 18 amino acids. The V and J ends lost 5 bases and 1 base, in that order; junction bases with no gene match: 6. The CDR3 is CASSPGTSGGSSYNEQFF. The CDR3, as DNA: TGTGCCAGCAGTCCCGGGACTAGCGGGGGGTCGTCCTACAATGAGCAGTTCTTC.

This chain links TRBV24-1 with TRBJ2-3; D uncertain. Germline-derived CDR1 and CDR2 are KGHDR and SFDVKD. Trimming cost V 6 bases and J 4 bases, with 10 bases left between them. The CDR3 is made up of 13 amino acids. In DNA, the CDR3 is TGTGCCACCAGTTTGGGCCGGGCAGATACGCAGTATTTT. This codes for CATSLGRADTQYF.

The sample holds a few counts of this clonotype. This chain links TRBV7-9 with TRBJ2-1; D is perhaps TRBD2 (5 bases). V dropped 5 bases and J dropped 5 bases, with 10 bases sitting between them. The germline CDR1 and CDR2 sequences are SEHNR and FQNEAQ (reference sequence). CDR3 length equals 13 residues. The CDR3 DNA is TGTGCCAGCAGCCAGAGGCGGGACAATGAGCAGTTCTTC. Translation: CASSQRRDNEQFF.

A few counts support this clonotype. J is TRBJ2-3 and V is TRBV9; possible D gene TRBD1, 5 bases. CDR1 and CDR2 (germline): SGDLS, YYNGEE. V shed 4 bases and J shed 11 bases, with 11 bases lying between them. The CDR3 sequence is 11 residues long. The CDR3 reads CASSHAGQQYF. CDR3 in DNA: TGTGCCAGCAGCCACGCCGGACAGCAGTATTTT.

This clonotype was counted between two and nine times. The chain is built from TRBV4-1 and TRBJ2-3, with D perhaps TRBD2 (6 bases). Germline V lookup: CDR1 MGHRA, CDR2 YSYEKL. CDR3 length: 15 amino acids. V was shortened by 3 bases and J by 0 bases, with 10 bases between the two germline ends. CDR3 loop: CASSQGGRSTDTQYF. Here the CDR3 DNA reads TGCGCCAGCAGCCAGGGGGGACGGAGCACAGATACGCAGTATTTT.

The V and J genes are TRBV28 and TRBJ1-4, with 7 bases matching TRBD1. V was pared by 2 bases and J by 3 bases, with 6 bases of the junction left unmatched. The CDR3 has 16 residues. CDR1 and CDR2 from the germline V gene are MDHEN and SYDVKM. The CDR3 is CASSLETGSANEKLFF. The CDR3 region has the DNA TGTGCCAGCAGTTTAGAGACAGGGTCAGCTAATGAAAAACTGTTTTTT.

Many counts were recorded for this clonotype. At one end the junction does not follow the germline gene, possibly because of a read error. The V gene is TRBV6-1, the J gene TRBJ1-4, with D perhaps TRBD1 (6 bases). In germline, CDR1 is MNHNS, CDR2 SASEGT. The CDR3 has 15 residues. The CDR3 loop reads CASSISGTTNEKLFF. In DNA, the CDR3 is TGTGCCAGCAGCATTAGCGGGACAACAAATGAAAAACTGTTTTTT.

This clonotype has a handful of counts. The V call is TRBV6-2 or TRBV6-3, the J call TRBJ2-1; 9 bases line up with TRBD1. Trimming removed 7 bases from V and 6 bases from J; junction bases left unmatched: 10. The CDR3 extends over 15 amino acids. Germline assignment: CDR1 MNHEY and CDR2 SVGEGT. The CDR3 coding sequence is TGTGCCAGCATTATTGGGGACAGGGTTGGCAATGAGCAGTTCTTC. Protein product: CASIIGDRVGNEQFF.

This clonotype was seen a few times. In DNA form, the CDR3 reads TGTGCCACCAGTGATTTGGAAGGATGGCCTAGCGGGGGGAATGAGCAGTTCTTC. Encoded protein: CATSDLEGWPSGGNEQFF. The genes are TRBV24-1 and TRBJ2-1; 11 nucleotides agree with TRBD2. From germline, CDR1 is KGHDR and CDR2 SFDVKD. The CDR3 loop spans 18 amino acids. After removal of 0 bases from V and 7 bases from J, the junction contained 10 bases not matched to a gene.

CDR3 nucleotide sequence: TGTGCCAGCAGCTTGGTCTTCGGGAGCGGTGAGACCCAGTACTTC. Its translation is CASSLVFGSGETQYF. J is TRBJ2-5 and V is TRBV5-6; D is perhaps TRBD2 (6 bases). Germline CDR1 SGHDT, CDR2 YYEEEE. The CDR3 sequence is 15 residues long. Trimming cost V 0 bases and J 5 bases, with 14 bases left between them.

Concerning this clonotype: At one end, the junction sequence differs from germline, possibly due to a read error. The rearrangement uses TRBV28 and TRBJ2-1; 10 bases map to TRBD2. From germline, CDR1 is MDHEN and CDR2 SYDVKM. The CDR3 sequence is 16 residues long. The CDR3 DNA follows: TGTGCCAGCAGTTTATTAGCGGGAGGCTCCTACAATGTGCAGTTCTTC. This encodes CASSLLAGGSYNVQFF.

The J gene is TRBJ2-2, the V gene TRBV4-2, with 7 bases that match TRBD2. Germline CDR1 LGHNA, CDR2 YNFKEQ. The CDR3 consists of 20 residues. The junction had 21 bases not matched to a gene; V was cut back by 3 bases and J by 5 bases. As DNA, the CDR3 is TGTGCCAGCAGCCACCCCTTGAGGGAGGGAGGGCCTACTAAGACCGGGGAGCTGTTTTTT. Protein sequence: CASSHPLREGGPTKTGELFF.

This clonotype has more than one count but fewer than ten. The gene calls are TRBV29-1 and TRBJ2-3; 7 positions agree with TRBD2. CDR3 length: 15 amino acids. J lost 4 bases, V lost 3 bases, and 10 bases had no gene match. Per the germline V gene, CDR1 is SQVTM and CDR2 is ANQGSEA. CDR3 region: CSVESAGARADTQYF. In DNA form, the CDR3 reads TGCAGCGTTGAGTCGGCGGGAGCTCGGGCAGATACGCAGTATTTT.

This clonotype has more than one count but fewer than ten. The J gene is TRBJ2-7, the V gene TRBV27, with unresolved D. The germline V gene has CDR1 MNHEY and CDR2 SMNVEV (reference sequence). The CDR3 sequence is 12 residues long. Between the trimmed V and J ends, which lost 4 bases and 5 bases, there was a span of 9 bases. CDR3 loop: CASSSSIHEQYF. The CDR3 coding sequence is TGTGCCAGCAGTTCTAGTATCCACGAGCAGTACTTC.

This clonotype was observed many times. The chain is built from TRBV5-6 and TRBJ2-7; no clear D gene. V was cut by 2 bases and J by 2 bases, with 8 bases left in between. Germline V CDR1 and CDR2: SGHDT, YYEEEE. This CDR3 spans 13 amino acids. CDR3 DNA sequence: TGTGCCAGCAGCTTCGGCCCAGCCTACGAGCAGTACTTC. Its protein is CASSFGPAYEQYF.

V and J are TRBV7-3 and TRBJ2-1; D is perhaps TRBD1 (6 bases). The CDR3 sequence is 13 residues long. CDR1 is SGHTA, CDR2 FQGTGA, per germline. V was cut by 2 bases and J by 10 bases, with 12 bases left in between. The CDR3: CASSLGTQVEQFF. The CDR3 DNA is TGTGCCAGCAGCTTAGGGACACAGGTAGAGCAGTTCTTC.